These 30 T cell receptor beta chains came from one sample sequenced in a study of blood T cell repertoires in COVID-19. Assay: immunoSEQ multiplex PCR; the TCRdb copy retains only in-frame clones and omits some. The data show roughly 170,000 clones, 60% to 80% seen once. The sequenced sample consisted of peripheral blood. The receptors stem from a woman aged 70-85 years with acute or convalescent COVID-19.

This chain links TRBV7-3 with TRBJ2-3, with D possibly matching TRBD1 (7 bases). The CDR3 contains 17 residues. Germline lookup yields CDR1 SGHTA and CDR2 FQGTGA. Trimming left V 3 bases short and J 11 bases short, with 27 bases between. The CDR3 spells CASSLGGPGTADALQYF. The CDR3 nucleotides read TGTGCCAGCAGCTTGGGGGGCCCGGGGACAGCGGATGCATTGCAGTATTTT. The variable domain in full, with the rest retrieved from reference TRBV7-3 and TRBJ2-3, is GAGVSQTPSNKVTEKGKYVELRCDPISGHTALYWYRQSLGQGPEFLIYFQGTGAADDSGLPNDRFFAVRPEGSVSTLKIQRTERGDSAVYLCASSLGGPGTADALQYFGPGTRLTVL.

The V gene is TRBV15, the J gene TRBJ2-2; D possibly corresponds to TRBD1 (6 bases). Germline V gene data show CDR1 as LNHNV and CDR2 as YYDKDF (reference sequence). V was shortened by 0 bases and J by 7 bases, with 15 bases between the two germline ends. The CDR3 is 16 amino acids. For the CDR3, the DNA is TGTGCCACCAGCAGAGATCTCTCAGGGGCGGGCGGGGAGCTGTTTTTT. Protein: CATSRDLSGAGGELFF.

This chain uses TRBV7-3 with TRBJ2-5, with D uncertain. The germline V gene encodes CDR1 SGHTA and CDR2 FQGTGA. With 1 base removed from V and 2 bases from J, the gap between germline ends came to 5 bases. The CDR3 extends over 13 amino acids. CDR3 protein: CASSLSTQETQYF. CDR3 nucleotides: TGTGCCAGCAGCTTAAGTACTCAAGAGACCCAGTACTTC. The full variable domain, its missing parts supplied by reference TRBV7-3 and TRBJ2-5, is GAGVSQTPSNKVTEKGKYVELRCDPISGHTALYWYRQSLGQGPEFLIYFQGTGAADDSGLPNDRFFAVRPEGSVSTLKIQRTERGDSAVYLCASSLSTQETQYFGPGTRLLVL.

This clone has more than one count but fewer than ten. The chain has TRBV11-2 and TRBJ2-7; TRBD1 matches at 10 bases. Germline loops: CDR1 SGHAT, CDR2 FQNNGV. With 1 base clipped from V and 2 bases from J, the junction kept 8 bases outside the gene matches. The CDR3 has 17 residues. The CDR3, as DNA: TGTGCCAGCAGCTTAGTTCCTGGACAGGGGGAAGCCTACGAGCAGTACTTC. It yields the protein CASSLVPGQGEAYEQYF.

The V and J genes are TRBV19 and TRBJ2-2; no definite D call. The CDR3 sequence is 13 residues long. V was clipped by 5 bases and J by 3 bases, with 7 bases between them. Germline V CDR1 and CDR2: LNHDA, SQIVND (reference sequence). The CDR3 here is CASSFTYTGELFF. For the CDR3, the DNA is TGTGCCAGTAGTTTCACATACACCGGGGAGCTGTTTTTT.

The rearrangement links TRBV7-2 to TRBJ2-7; D is uncertain. Germline assignment: CDR1 SGHTA and CDR2 FQGNSA. V dropped 1 base and J dropped 1 base, with 8 bases sitting between them. The CDR3 covers 14 residues. This chain's CDR3 is CASSLGYSSYEQYF. CDR3 DNA: TGTGCCAGCAGCTTAGGGTACTCTTCCTACGAGCAGTACTTC.

The V call is TRBV6-5, the J call TRBJ2-1, with 9 bases lining up with TRBD2. The CDR3 has 15 amino acids. Looked up from germline, CDR1 is MNHEY and CDR2 is SVGAGI. V shed 0 bases and J 9 bases; nucleotides not matched to a gene: 6. The CDR3 loop reads CASSYSWREGSEQFF. The CDR3 coding sequence is TGTGCCAGCAGTTACTCGTGGCGGGAGGGAAGTGAGCAGTTCTTC.

This chain uses TRBV6-5 with TRBJ1-2; D may be TRBD1 (5 bases). Deletions cut 6 bases from V and 7 bases from J, with 18 bases between. This CDR3 is 14 amino acids long. Germline CDR1 and CDR2: MNHEY and SVGAGI. The DNA for the CDR3 is TGTGCCAGCAGGGGGCCAGGGCATGAGGTTGGCTACACCTTC. Translated: CASRGPGHEVGYTF.

This clone has a single count. V is TRBV28 and J is TRBJ2-3, with 11 positions matching TRBD1. The J segment lost 2 bases and the V segment lost 8 bases, leaving 3 bases of the junction unmatched. The CDR3 contains 14 residues. Germline CDR1 MDHEN, CDR2 SYDVKM. The CDR3 reads CASGGQGVTDTQYF. The CDR3 region has the DNA TGTGCCAGCGGGGGACAGGGGGTCACAGATACGCAGTATTTT.

V usage is TRBV5-8 and J usage is TRBJ2-2; D is unclear. In germline, CDR1 is SGHTS, CDR2 YDEGEE. The CDR3 contains 15 residues. The ends were cut back, 0 bases at V and 7 bases at J, with 13 bases in the middle. The CDR3 here is CASSLGFGFGGELFF. The CDR3 bases are TGTGCCAGCAGCTTGGGTTTCGGGTTCGGCGGGGAGCTGTTTTTT.

This sequence joins TRBV18 and TRBJ2-5; 7 nucleotides line up with TRBD2. The junction had 5 bases not matched to a gene; V was cut back by 2 bases and J by 5 bases. This CDR3 has 14 amino acids. CDR1 and CDR2 from the germline V gene are KGHSH and LQKENI. CDR3 amino acids: CASSPRTSGETQYF. In DNA, the CDR3 is TGTGCCAGCTCACCAAGGACTAGTGGGGAGACCCAGTACTTC.

The rearrangement uses TRBV11-2 and TRBJ2-5; D unclear. CDR1 is SGHAT, CDR2 FQNNGV, per germline. The CDR3 has 11 residues. V dropped 3 bases and J dropped 5 bases, with 4 bases sitting between them. The CDR3 loop reads CASSFGETQYF. The CDR3 nucleotides are TGTGCCAGCAGCTTCGGGGAGACCCAGTACTTC.

This chain connects TRBV5-5 to TRBJ2-7; 8 bases are shared with TRBD1. The trim removed 7 bases at V and 3 bases at J, leaving 9 bases unmatched. Germline V gene data show CDR1 as SGHKS and CDR2 as YYEKEE (reference sequence). The CDR3 sequence is 14 residues long. The CDR3 protein is CASLSGTGNYEQYF. As DNA, the CDR3 is TGTGCCAGCTTGTCCGGGACAGGAAACTACGAGCAGTACTTC.

The chain joins TRBV29-1 to TRBJ1-2, with 7 nucleotides matching TRBD1. This CDR3 has 12 residues. Germline CDR1 reads SQVTM; CDR2 reads ANQGSEA. V shed 7 bases and J 2 bases; nucleotides not matched to a gene: 4. The CDR3 nucleotides are TGCAGCGGAAAGGGACAGAACTATGGCTACACCTTC. Its translation is CSGKGQNYGYTF.

This sequence joins TRBV6-5 and TRBJ1-1, with a possible D match to TRBD1 (5 bases). Germline CDR1 and CDR2: MNHEY and SVGAGI. V lost 4 bases and J 3 bases, leaving 15 bases between the germline ends. This CDR3 has 15 residues. DNA of the CDR3: TGTGCCAGCAGTTCCTCACCTTGGGGGGACACTGAAGCTTTCTTT. Residues: CASSSSPWGDTEAFF.

The chain is built from TRBV7-3 and TRBJ1-2; 7 nucleotides align to TRBD1. The CDR3 consists of 12 residues. Germline lookup yields CDR1 SGHTA and CDR2 FQGTGA. The V segment lost 5 bases and the J segment 8 bases; nucleotides outside the gene matches: 5. CDR3 sequence (DNA): TGTGCCAGCAGCCGAACAGGGGAGGGCTACACCTTC. Amino acids: CASSRTGEGYTF.

V is TRBV7-2 and J is TRBJ2-5, with TRBD2 matching over 14 bases. V lost 4 bases and J lost 0; bases outside the gene matches: 4. The CDR3 runs to 17 residues. Per germline, CDR1 SGHTA and CDR2 FQGNSA. In DNA form, the CDR3 reads TGTGCCAGCAGCTCGGGACTAGCGGGAGCCTACCAAGAGACCCAGTACTTC. It translates to CASSSGLAGAYQETQYF.

The chain joins TRBV21-1 to TRBJ2-5; the table's TRBD2 call for D was not verified on the DNA. TRBV21-1 is classified as a pseudogene. The CDR3 is 13 amino acids. This CDR3 reads CASRVLSQETQYF. Written as DNA, the CDR3 is TGTGCCAGCAGAGTACTCTCACAAGAGACCCAGTACTTC.

This sequence joins TRBV12-3 or TRBV12-4 and TRBJ2-7, with no clear D. CDR3 length equals 11 residues. The V end lost 1 base, the J end lost 6 bases, and 4 bases lay between the germline ends. CDR3: CASSLGLEQYF. CDR3 DNA sequence: TGTGCCAGCAGTTTAGGGCTCGAGCAGTACTTC.

The gene calls are TRBV2 and TRBJ2-1, with 13 bases identical to TRBD2. Per the germline V gene, CDR1 is SNHLY and CDR2 is FYNNEI. This CDR3 has 14 residues. Trimming removed 7 bases from V and 9 bases from J; junction bases left unmatched: 6. The CDR3 DNA sequence: TGTGCCAGCATCCCTGGACTAGCGGGAGTTGAGCAGTTCTTC. This sequence encodes CASIPGLAGVEQFF.

The chain links TRBV5-6 to TRBJ1-2; D call uncertain. Germline-derived CDR1 and CDR2 are SGHDT and YYEEEE. The CDR3 loop spans 16 amino acids. Trimming removed 4 bases at V and 0 bases at J, with 16 bases between. This CDR3 is CASSRSIPRANYGYTF. Here the CDR3 DNA reads TGTGCCAGCAGCCGCTCCATCCCACGGGCTAACTATGGCTACACCTTC.

V and J are TRBV21-1 and TRBJ2-1; the listed D gene, TRBD1, was not tested against the DNA. TRBV21-1 is assigned pseudogene status. The CDR3 is made up of 15 amino acids. The CDR3 here is CASSKAVGTPSEQFF. In nucleotides, the CDR3 is TGTGCCAGCAGCAAAGCCGTGGGCACTCCCAGCGAGCAGTTCTTC.

V is TRBV19 and J is TRBJ1-1; a possible D gene is TRBD1 (6 bases). The germline V and J ends were trimmed by 3 bases and 6 bases, with 14 bases remaining between them. The germline V gene encodes CDR1 LNHDA and CDR2 SQIVND (reference sequence). The CDR3 totals 14 residues. The CDR3 bases are TGTGCCAGTAGTATCCGACAGGTAGTGGCTGAAGCTTTCTTT. Amino acid sequence: CASSIRQVVAEAFF. The full variable domain, rest sourced from reference TRBV19 and TRBJ1-1, is DGGITQSPKYLFRKEGQNVTLSCEQNLNHDAMYWYRQDPGQGLRLIYYSQIVNDFQKGDIAEGYSVSREKKESFPLTVTSAQKNPTAFYLCASSIRQVVAEAFFGQGTRLTVV.

The V gene is TRBV9, the J gene TRBJ1-2; 9 bases align to TRBD1. Per the germline V gene, CDR1 is SGDLS and CDR2 is YYNGEE. With 2 bases clipped from V and 5 bases from J, the junction kept 10 bases outside the gene matches. The CDR3 loop spans 16 amino acids. The CDR3 bases are TGTGCCAGCAGCGTCCCGGGACAGGGACTCAGGTATGGCTACACCTTC. As protein: CASSVPGQGLRYGYTF.

This chain links TRBV5-1 with TRBJ2-3; no firm D call. The CDR3 is 12 residues long. The germline V gene encodes CDR1 SGHRS and CDR2 YFSETQ. V gave up 4 bases and J gave up 2 bases, with 5 bases separating them. Written as DNA, the CDR3 is TGCGCCAGCAGCCCTCCCACAGATACGCAGTATTTT. Encoded protein: CASSPPTDTQYF.

This clone was seen a handful of times. The V gene is TRBV19, the J gene TRBJ1-1; D is undetermined. The CDR3 spans 13 residues. Trimming took 5 bases from V and 3 from J, leaving 10 bases between them. Germline-derived CDR1 and CDR2 are LNHDA and SQIVND (reference sequence). CDR3 protein: CASSHVTDTEAFF. The CDR3 bases are TGTGCCAGTAGTCACGTTACAGACACTGAAGCTTTCTTT.

The chain couples TRBV11-1 to TRBJ2-7; no firm D call. V lost 8 bases and J lost 0, with 17 bases in between. The length of the CDR3 is 15 residues. Germline V gene lookup returns CDR1 SGHAT and CDR2 FQDESV (reference sequence). CDR3 DNA: TGTGCCAGCTCACATATGGCGGAGAGCTCCTACGAGCAGTACTTC. It codes for CASSHMAESSYEQYF.

CDR3 in DNA: TGCGCCAGCAGCCCGACTAGCGGGATTGGGCACGTTTTCTACGAGCAGTACTTC. Protein product: CASSPTSGIGHVFYEQYF. The chain links TRBV10-1 to TRBJ2-7, with 11 bases fitting TRBD2. The CDR3 runs to 18 residues. Per the germline V gene, CDR1 is WNHNN and CDR2 is SYGVQD (reference sequence). V gave up 6 bases and J gave up 3 bases; unmatched junction bases: 16.

The rearrangement uses TRBV5-1 and TRBJ2-7, with TRBD1 as a possible D gene (5 bases). Germline-derived CDR1 and CDR2 are SGHRS and YFSETQ. CDR3 length: 11 amino acids. V lost 5 bases to trimming and J lost 2 bases, with 5 bases between them. For the CDR3, the DNA is TGCGCCAGCAGACAGGCCTACGAGCAGTACTTC. It yields the protein CASRQAYEQYF.

The chain uses TRBV6-5 and TRBJ2-3, with D possibly matching TRBD2 (5 bases). Germline CDR1 MNHEY, CDR2 SVGAGI. The CDR3 totals 13 residues. Between the trimmed V and J ends, which lost 6 bases and 3 bases, there was a span of 10 bases. CDR3 sequence reads: CASRQLGTDTQYF. The CDR3, as DNA: TGTGCCAGCAGACAACTAGGAACAGATACGCAGTATTTT.